This T cell receptor beta chain was recorded in a study of tumor-infiltrating lymphocytes in primary liver carcinoma. The authors made TCR beta cDNA from around 500 ng total RNA with a constant-region primer. A slightly modified ARM-PCR protocol with three nested multiplex PCR rounds produced these TCR beta libraries. Use of TRBV1-TRBV30 forward primers with a C-beta reverse primer characterized the first two PCR rounds, which lasted about 11 cycles each. TCRdb itself ran the multiplex PCR reads through MiXCR, one entry per CDR3 protein. The repertoire holds around 60,000 distinct CDR3 sequences, with over 60% as singletons. Worth noting for this clonotype: An end of the junction differs from the germline gene, which may be a read error.

Extraction of RNA together with DNA used about 18-31 mg of unsorted bulk tissue. The CDR3 runs 17 residues. From germline, CDR1 is LGHNA and CDR2 YNFKEQ. This sequence originates from a man between 35 and 55 years old with primary liver carcinoma and hepatitis B virus infection. Sequenced sample: liver tumor tissue from sampling region 4. Noted subset: tumor region T4, right-lateral pole. The V call is TRBV4-2, the J call TRBJ2-2, with 9 bases matching TRBD2. The CDR3 DNA follows: TGTGCCAGCAGCCAAGATTCCCTAGCGGGATACAGCGGGGAGCCGTTTTTT. Translated, it gives CASSQDSLAGYSGEPFF.